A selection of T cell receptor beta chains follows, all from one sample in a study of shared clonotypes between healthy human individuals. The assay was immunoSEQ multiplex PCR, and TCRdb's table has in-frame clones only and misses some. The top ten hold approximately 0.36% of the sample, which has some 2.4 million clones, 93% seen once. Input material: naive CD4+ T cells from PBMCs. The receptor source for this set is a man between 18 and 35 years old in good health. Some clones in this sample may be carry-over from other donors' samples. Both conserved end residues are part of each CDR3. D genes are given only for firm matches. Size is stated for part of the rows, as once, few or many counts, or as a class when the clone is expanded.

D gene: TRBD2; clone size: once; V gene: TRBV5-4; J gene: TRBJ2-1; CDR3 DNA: TGTGCCAGCAGCCCCGGGACTAGCGGGAGTACCGAGCAGTTCTTC; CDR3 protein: CASSPGTSGSTEQFF
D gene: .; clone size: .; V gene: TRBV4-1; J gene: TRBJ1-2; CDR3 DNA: TGCGCCAGCAGCCAAGACGAGTTGCTAGGGGATGGCTACACCTTC; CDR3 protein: CASSQDELLGDGYTF
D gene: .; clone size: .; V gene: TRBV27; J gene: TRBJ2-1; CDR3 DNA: TGTGCCAGCAGTTTGGATGAGGCCAACAGGGAGCAGTTCTTC; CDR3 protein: CASSLDEANREQFF
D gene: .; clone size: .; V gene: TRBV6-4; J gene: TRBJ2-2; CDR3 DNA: TGTGCCAGCAGTGACGGGCTTACCGGGGAGCTGTTTTTT; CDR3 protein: CASSDGLTGELFF
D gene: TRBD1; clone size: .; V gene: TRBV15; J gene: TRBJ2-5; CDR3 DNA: TGTGCCACCAGCAGGAACAGGGGCGGCGAGACCCAGTACTTC; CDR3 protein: CATSRNRGGETQYF
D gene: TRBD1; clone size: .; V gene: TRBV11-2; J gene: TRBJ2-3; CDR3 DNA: TGTGCCAGCAGCCTCAACAGGGGGCGGGATACGCAGTATTTT; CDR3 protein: CASSLNRGRDTQYF
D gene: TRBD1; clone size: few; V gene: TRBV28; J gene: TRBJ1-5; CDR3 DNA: TGTGCCACCCGGACAGGGGGGTACCAGCCCCAGCATTTT; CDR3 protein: CATRTGGYQPQHF
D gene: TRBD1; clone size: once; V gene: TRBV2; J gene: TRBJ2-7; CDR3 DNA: TGTGCCAGCAGGTGGGACAGGCAGAACGAGCAGTACTTC; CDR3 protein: CASRWDRQNEQYF
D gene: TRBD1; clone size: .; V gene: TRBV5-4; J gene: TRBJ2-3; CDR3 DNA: TGTGCCAGCAGGCGGGACAGGGGAACAGATACGCAGTATTTT; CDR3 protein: CASRRDRGTDTQYF
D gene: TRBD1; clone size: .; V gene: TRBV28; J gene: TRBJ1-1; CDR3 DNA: TGTGCCAGCAGCCGAGGGGACAGGGGCACTACGGCTGAAGCTTTCTTT; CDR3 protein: CASSRGDRGTTAEAFF
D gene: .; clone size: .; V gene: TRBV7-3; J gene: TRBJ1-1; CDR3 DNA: TGTGCCAGCAGCGCGGGACATGCGAACACTGAAGCTTTCTTT; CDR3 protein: CASSAGHANTEAFF
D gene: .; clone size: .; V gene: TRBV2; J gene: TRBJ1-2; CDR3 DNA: TGTGCCAGCCATTTAATTGCCTATGGCTACACCTTC; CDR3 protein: CASHLIAYGYTF
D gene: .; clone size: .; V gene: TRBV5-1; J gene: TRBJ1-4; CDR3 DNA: TGCGCCAGCAGCTTGGGAGGGGTTGCAACTAATGAAAAACTGTTTTTT; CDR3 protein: CASSLGGVATNEKLFF
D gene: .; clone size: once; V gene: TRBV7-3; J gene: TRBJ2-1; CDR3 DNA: TGTGCCAGCAGCGCAAACCGGTCTATGCCCTACAATGAGCAGTTCTTC; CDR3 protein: CASSANRSMPYNEQFF
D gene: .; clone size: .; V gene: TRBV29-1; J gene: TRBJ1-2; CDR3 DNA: TGCAGCGTTGTTTTGCCAGGGTATGGCTACACCTTC; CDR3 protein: CSVVLPGYGYTF
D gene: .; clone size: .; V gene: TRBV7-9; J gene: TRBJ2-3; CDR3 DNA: TGTGCCAGCAGTCTAGGGGACCGAGCGGGAGATACGCAGTATTTT; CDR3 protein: CASSLGDRAGDTQYF
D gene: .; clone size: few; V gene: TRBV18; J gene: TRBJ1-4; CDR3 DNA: TGTGCCAGCTCCCCGGACGGAGCAACTAATGAAAAACTGTTTTTT; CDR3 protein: CASSPDGATNEKLFF
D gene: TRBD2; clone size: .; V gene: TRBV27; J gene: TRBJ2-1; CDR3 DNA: TGTGCCAGCAGTTTTCTCGCTAGCGGGAATTCGGGAAATGAGCAGTTCTTC; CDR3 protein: CASSFLASGNSGNEQFF
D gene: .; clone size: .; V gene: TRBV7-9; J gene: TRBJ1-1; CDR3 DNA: TGTGCCAGCAGCTTACAAGAGTGGAGGATGAACACTGAAGCTTTCTTT; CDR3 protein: CASSLQEWRMNTEAFF
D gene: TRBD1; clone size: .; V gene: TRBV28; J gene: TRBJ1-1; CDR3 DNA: TGTGCCAGCAGTTTACCGTCAGGGGGCAGGACTGAAGCTTTCTTT; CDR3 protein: CASSLPSGGRTEAFF
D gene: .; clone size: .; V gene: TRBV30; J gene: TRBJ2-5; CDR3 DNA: TGTGCCTGGAGCGGGACCCAGGGGGAGACCCAGTACTTC; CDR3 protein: CAWSGTQGETQYF
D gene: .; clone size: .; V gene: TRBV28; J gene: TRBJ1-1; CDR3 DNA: TGTGCCAGCAGAAAAAACATAATAGCTTTCTTT; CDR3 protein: CASRKNIIAFF
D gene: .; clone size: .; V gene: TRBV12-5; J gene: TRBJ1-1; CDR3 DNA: TGTGCTAGTGGTTTGGCCGGGACGGAACTGAACACTGAAGCTTTCTTT; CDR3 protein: CASGLAGTELNTEAFF
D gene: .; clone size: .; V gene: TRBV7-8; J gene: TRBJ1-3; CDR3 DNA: TGTGCCAGCAGCTTACGTCCAGGGAGATCTGGAAACACCATATATTTT; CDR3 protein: CASSLRPGRSGNTIYF
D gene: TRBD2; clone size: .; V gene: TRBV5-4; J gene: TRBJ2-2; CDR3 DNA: TGTGCCAGCAGCAGCGGGACTAGCAGAACCGGGGAGCTGTTTTTT; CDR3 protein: CASSSGTSRTGELFF
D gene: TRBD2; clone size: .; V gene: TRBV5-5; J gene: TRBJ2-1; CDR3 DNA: TGTGCCAGCAGCCCGAGACTAGCGGGTGCTCCCTACAATGAGCAGTTCTTC; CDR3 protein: CASSPRLAGAPYNEQFF
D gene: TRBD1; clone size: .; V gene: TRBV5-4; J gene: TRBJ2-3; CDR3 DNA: TGTGCCAGCAGCCTAGAAAACAGGGGGGCAGGAGATACGCAGTATTTT; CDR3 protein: CASSLENRGAGDTQYF
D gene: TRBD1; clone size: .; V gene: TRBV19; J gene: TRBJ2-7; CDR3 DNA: TGTGCCAGTAGTATGAGGACAGGAACCTACGAGCAGTACTTC; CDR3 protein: CASSMRTGTYEQYF
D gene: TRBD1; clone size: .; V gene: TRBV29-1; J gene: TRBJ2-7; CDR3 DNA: TGCAGCGTTGAGGGATTGGGGACAGGGGCCTACGAGCAGTACTTC; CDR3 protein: CSVEGLGTGAYEQYF
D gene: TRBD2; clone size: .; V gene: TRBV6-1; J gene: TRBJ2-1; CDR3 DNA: TGTGCCAGCAGTGGCCGAGCGGGAGGGCCGACAGGTGAGCAGTTCTTC; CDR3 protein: CASSGRAGGPTGEQFF
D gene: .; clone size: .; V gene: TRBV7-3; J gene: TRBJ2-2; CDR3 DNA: TGTGCCAGCAGCTTAACTTCAGAGAACACCGGGGAGCTGTTTTTT; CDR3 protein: CASSLTSENTGELFF
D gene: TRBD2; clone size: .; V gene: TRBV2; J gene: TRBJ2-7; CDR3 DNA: TGTGCCAGCTACGGGGGGCTCGGACTAGCGGGAGTTCCCACTGGGGAGCAGTACTTC; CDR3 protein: CASYGGLGLAGVPTGEQYF
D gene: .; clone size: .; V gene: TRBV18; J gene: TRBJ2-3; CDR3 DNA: TGTGCCAGCTCACTCGGACGGGGGTCTGCAGATACGCAGTATTTT; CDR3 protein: CASSLGRGSADTQYF
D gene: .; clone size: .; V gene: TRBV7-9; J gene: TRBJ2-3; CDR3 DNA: TGTGCCAGCAGCATCGGGACCTCGGCAGATACGCAGTATTTT; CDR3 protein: CASSIGTSADTQYF
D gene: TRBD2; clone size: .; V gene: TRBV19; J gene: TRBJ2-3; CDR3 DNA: TGTGCCAGTAGTACCGGGAGGACAGATACGCAGTATTTT; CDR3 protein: CASSTGRTDTQYF
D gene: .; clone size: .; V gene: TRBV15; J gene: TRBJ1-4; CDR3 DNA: TGTGCCACCGGCGAGGGGTTGCCTAATGAAAAACTGTTTTTT; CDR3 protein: CATGEGLPNEKLFF